Listed here are 15 T cell receptor beta chains from one sample, sequenced in a study of shared clonotypes between healthy human individuals. The table came from immunoSEQ multiplex PCR; TCRdb's copy has only in-frame clones and leaves some out. The sample shows roughly 2 million clones, nearly 97% of them seen only once. The sequenced material came from naive CD4+ T cells sorted from blood. Sample subset: CD45RA+ positively selected. These receptors originate from a man younger than 35 in good health.

This chain joins TRBV11-3 and TRBJ2-3; 7 bases fit TRBD2. This CDR3 comprises 16 residues. V shed 0 bases and J 2 bases; nucleotides not matched to a gene: 5. CDR1 and CDR2 (germline): SGHNT, YENEEA. DNA of the CDR3: TGTGCCAGCAGCTTAGATCTGGGGGGGACCACAGATACGCAGTATTTT. Translated, it gives CASSLDLGGTTDTQYF.

This chain joins TRBV28 and TRBJ2-7; the match to TRBD1 covers 9 bases. In germline, CDR1 is MDHEN, CDR2 SYDVKM. The J segment lost 6 bases and the V segment lost 6 bases, leaving 6 bases of the junction unmatched. CDR3 length equals 13 residues. The CDR3 loop is CASRTQGASEQYF. The CDR3 DNA sequence: TGTGCCAGCAGAACACAGGGGGCCAGCGAGCAGTACTTC. Full variable domain (remainder filled in from reference TRBV28 and TRBJ2-7): DVKVTQSSRYLVKRTGEKVFLECVQDMDHENMFWYRQDPGLGLRLIYFSYDVKMKEKGDIPEGYSVSREKKERFSLILESASTNQTSMYLCASRTQGASEQYFGPGTRLTVT.

The chain is built from TRBV6-1 and TRBJ2-2, with a possible D match to TRBD1 (5 bases). This CDR3 contains 16 residues. Per germline, CDR1 MNHNS and CDR2 SASEGT. The V and J ends lost 3 bases and 1 base respectively, with 12 bases between them. The CDR3 sequence: CASSDRVARNTGELFF. The CDR3 coding sequence is TGTGCCAGCAGTGACAGGGTAGCAAGGAACACCGGGGAGCTGTTTTTT.

This clone was detected once. The V and J genes are TRBV28 and TRBJ1-3; TRBD1 is a possible D gene (5 bases). V lost 5 bases to trimming and J lost 4 bases, with 9 bases between them. Germline V gene sequence: CDR1 MDHEN, CDR2 SYDVKM. This CDR3 is built from 13 residues. CDR3 amino acids: CASSEPGGNTIYF. The CDR3 DNA reads as TGTGCCAGCAGTGAACCAGGGGGAAACACCATATATTTT.

This clone was detected only once. The CDR3 DNA reads as TGTGCCACCCTCCGGACAGGGGTCTACGAGCAGTACTTC. It codes for CATLRTGVYEQYF. The chain has TRBV28 and TRBJ2-7, with 9 bases aligning to TRBD1. V lost 10 bases, J lost 3 bases, and 7 bases stayed unmatched. The CDR3 loop spans 13 amino acids. Germline CDR1 and CDR2: MDHEN and SYDVKM.

The CDR3 region is CASSFNGGSGWTQYF. CDR3 nucleotide sequence: TGTGCCAGCAGCTTTAACGGGGGATCCGGGTGGACCCAGTACTTC. The V call is TRBV5-4, the J call TRBJ2-5, with D possibly being TRBD2 (6 bases). Germline assignment: CDR1 SGHNT and CDR2 YYREEE (reference sequence). The CDR3 is 15 amino acids. Trimming shortened V by 2 bases and J by 7 bases, and 18 bases separated the two germline ends.

The V gene is TRBV2, the J gene TRBJ2-2, with 9 bases matching TRBD2. The V segment lost 2 bases and the J segment 11 bases; nucleotides outside the gene matches: 3. This CDR3 contains 13 residues. Germline-derived CDR1 and CDR2 are SNHLY and FYNNEI. CDR3: CASSEKAGGELFF. The CDR3 bases are TGTGCCAGCAGTGAAAAAGCGGGAGGCGAGCTGTTTTTT.

CDR3: CAWSVTDPTDTQYF. The CDR3 DNA follows: TGTGCCTGGAGTGTTACAGACCCTACAGATACGCAGTATTTT. The V call is TRBV30, the J call TRBJ2-3; D is unclear. CDR1 GTSNPN and CDR2 SVGIG come from the germline V gene (reference sequence). The CDR3 has 14 amino acids. Trimming shortened V by 0 bases and J by 3 bases, and 10 bases separated the two germline ends.

This chain uses TRBV6-1 with TRBJ2-7; D is possibly TRBD1 (6 bases). The CDR3 totals 15 residues. V was trimmed by 3 bases and J by 3 bases, leaving 15 bases between them. Germline V CDR1 and CDR2: MNHNS, SASEGT. In nucleotides, the CDR3 is TGTGCCAGCAGTGATTCTGGGACATTAAACTACGAGCAGTACTTC. Translating it yields CASSDSGTLNYEQYF.

The rearrangement joins TRBV4-3 to TRBJ1-3; D remains ambiguous. CDR1 LGHNA and CDR2 YSLEER come from the germline V gene. Trimming cost V 0 bases and J 0 bases, with 6 bases left between them. The CDR3 runs to 15 residues. CDR3 bases: TGCGCCAGCAGCCAAGAGGATAGCTCTGGAAACACCATATATTTT. Protein product: CASSQEDSSGNTIYF.

The CDR3 coding sequence is TGTGCCATCAGTGAGTCGAGTGACAGGCCGAGCGGCGGCTACACCTTC. This encodes CAISESSDRPSGGYTF. The rearrangement uses TRBV10-3 and TRBJ1-2, with D possibly being TRBD1 (6 bases). Germline loops: CDR1 ENHRY, CDR2 SYGVKD. The V end lost 0 bases, the J end lost 8 bases, and 19 bases lay between the germline ends. The CDR3 is made up of 16 amino acids.

The chain links TRBV5-1 to TRBJ1-2; D uncertain. In germline, CDR1 is SGHRS, CDR2 YFSETQ. Trimming removed 0 bases at V and 5 bases at J, with 11 bases between. The CDR3 runs 14 residues. The DNA of the CDR3 is TGCGCCAGCAGCTTGGGGGGAGAAGGATATGGCTACACCTTC. Residues: CASSLGGEGYGYTF.

This chain connects TRBV6-1 to TRBJ1-1, with D perhaps matching TRBD1 (5 bases). CDR3 length: 14 amino acids. Germline V gives CDR1 MNHNS, CDR2 SASEGT. V gave up 4 bases and J gave up 0 bases, with 9 bases separating them. The CDR3 protein is CASSAGRLNTEAFF. DNA for the CDR3: TGTGCCAGCAGTGCGGGACGGCTGAACACTGAAGCTTTCTTT.

A note on this clone: The same CDR3 arises from other DNA sequences in this sample as well. CDR3 bases: TGTGCCAGCAGCTTGGACAGCCTCTATGGCTACACCTTC. This sequence encodes CASSLDSLYGYTF. The chain links TRBV5-4 to TRBJ1-2, with unresolved D. The V gene lost 0 bases and the J gene lost 4 bases, with 7 bases spanning the gap. The CDR3 has 13 residues. Germline CDR1 reads SGHNT; CDR2 reads YYREEE (reference sequence).

This clone was seen just once. The V call is TRBV11-2, the J call TRBJ2-1, with D possibly being TRBD2 (6 bases). This CDR3 has 14 residues. The V gene lost 5 bases and the J gene lost 5 bases, with 13 bases spanning the gap. Per the germline V gene, CDR1 is SGHAT and CDR2 is FQNNGV. This CDR3 reads CASSRLGINNEQFF. CDR3 DNA sequence: TGTGCCAGCAGCCGACTAGGGATTAACAATGAGCAGTTCTTC.